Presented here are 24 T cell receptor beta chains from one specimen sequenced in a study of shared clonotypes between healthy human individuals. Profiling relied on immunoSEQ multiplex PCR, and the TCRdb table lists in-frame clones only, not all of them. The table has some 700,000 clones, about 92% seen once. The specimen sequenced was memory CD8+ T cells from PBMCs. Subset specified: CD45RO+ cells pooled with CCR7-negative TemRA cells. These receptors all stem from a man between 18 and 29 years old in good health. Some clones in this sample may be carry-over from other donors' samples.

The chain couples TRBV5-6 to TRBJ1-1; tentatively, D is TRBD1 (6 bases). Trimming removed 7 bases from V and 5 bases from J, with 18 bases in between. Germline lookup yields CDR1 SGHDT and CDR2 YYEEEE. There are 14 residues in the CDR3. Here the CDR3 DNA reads TGTGCCAGCGGACTGGGGGGGGCGAGGACTGAAGCTTTCTTT. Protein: CASGLGGARTEAFF.

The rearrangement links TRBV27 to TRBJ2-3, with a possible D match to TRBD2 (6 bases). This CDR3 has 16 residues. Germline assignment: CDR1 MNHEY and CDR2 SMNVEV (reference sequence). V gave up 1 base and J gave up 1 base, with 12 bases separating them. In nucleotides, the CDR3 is TGTGCCAGCAGTTTATTGGCTAGCGAAGGCACAGATACGCAGTATTTT. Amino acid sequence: CASSLLASEGTDTQYF.

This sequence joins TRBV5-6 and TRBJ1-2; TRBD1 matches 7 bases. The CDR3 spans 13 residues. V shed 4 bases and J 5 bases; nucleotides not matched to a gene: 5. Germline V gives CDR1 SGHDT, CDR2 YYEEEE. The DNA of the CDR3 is TGTGCCAGCAGCCACGGACAGGCTTATGGCTACACCTTC. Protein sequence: CASSHGQAYGYTF.

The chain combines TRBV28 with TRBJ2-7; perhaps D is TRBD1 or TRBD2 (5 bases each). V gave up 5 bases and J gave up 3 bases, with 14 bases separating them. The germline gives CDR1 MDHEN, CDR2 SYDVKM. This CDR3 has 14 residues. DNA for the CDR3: TGTGCCAGCAGTGAGGGACCTTCCCTCTACGAGCAGTACTTC. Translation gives CASSEGPSLYEQYF. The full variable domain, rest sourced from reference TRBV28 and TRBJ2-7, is DVKVTQSSRYLVKRTGEKVFLECVQDMDHENMFWYRQDPGLGLRLIYFSYDVKMKEKGDIPEGYSVSREKKERFSLILESASTNQTSMYLCASSEGPSLYEQYFGPGTRLTVT.

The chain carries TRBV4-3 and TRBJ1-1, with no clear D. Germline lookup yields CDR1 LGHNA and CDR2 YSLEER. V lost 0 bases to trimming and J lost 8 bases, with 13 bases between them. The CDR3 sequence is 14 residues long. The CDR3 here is CASSQDSGPLEAFF. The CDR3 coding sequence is TGCGCCAGCAGCCAAGATTCAGGCCCACTCGAAGCTTTCTTT.

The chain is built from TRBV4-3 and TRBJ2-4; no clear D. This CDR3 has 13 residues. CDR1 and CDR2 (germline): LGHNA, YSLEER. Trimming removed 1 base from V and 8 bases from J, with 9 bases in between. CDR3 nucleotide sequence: TGCGCCAGCAGCCAAGGAAACTCGGACATTCAGTACTTC. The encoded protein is CASSQGNSDIQYF.

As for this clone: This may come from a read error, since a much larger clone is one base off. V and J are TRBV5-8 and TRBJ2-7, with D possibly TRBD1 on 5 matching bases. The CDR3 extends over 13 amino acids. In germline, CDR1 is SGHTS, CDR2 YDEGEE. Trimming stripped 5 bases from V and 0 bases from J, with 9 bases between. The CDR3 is CASRGQGSYEQYF. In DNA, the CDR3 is TGTGCCAGCAGGGGGCAGGGCTCCTACGAGCAGTACTTC.

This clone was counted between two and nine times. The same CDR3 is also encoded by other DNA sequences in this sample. CDR3 residues: CASSLRVSYEQYF. DNA of the CDR3: TGTGCCAGCAGTTTAAGGGTCTCCTACGAGCAGTACTTC. The gene calls are TRBV27 and TRBJ2-7; D ambiguous. The V end was cut by 2 bases, the J end by 0 bases, with 5 bases between. Germline CDR1 MNHEY, CDR2 SMNVEV (reference sequence). The CDR3 runs 13 residues.

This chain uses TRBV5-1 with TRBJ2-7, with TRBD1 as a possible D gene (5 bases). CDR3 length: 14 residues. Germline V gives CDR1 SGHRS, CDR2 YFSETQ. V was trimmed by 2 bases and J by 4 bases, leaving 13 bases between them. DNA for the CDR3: TGCGCCAGCAGCTTTACCAGGGCTGCGTACGAGCAGTACTTC. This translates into CASSFTRAAYEQYF.

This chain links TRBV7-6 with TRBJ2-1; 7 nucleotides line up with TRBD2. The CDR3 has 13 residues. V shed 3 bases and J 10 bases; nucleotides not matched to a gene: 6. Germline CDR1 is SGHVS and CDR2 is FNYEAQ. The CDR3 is CASSFRLAGEQFF. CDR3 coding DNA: TGTGCCAGCAGCTTCAGACTAGCCGGGGAGCAGTTCTTC.

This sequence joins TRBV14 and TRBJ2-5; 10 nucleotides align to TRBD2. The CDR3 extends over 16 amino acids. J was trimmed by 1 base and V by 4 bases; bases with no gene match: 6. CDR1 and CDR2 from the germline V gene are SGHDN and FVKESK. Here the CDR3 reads CASSLLTSGAQETQYF. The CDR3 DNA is TGTGCCAGCAGCCTACTAACTAGCGGGGCCCAAGAGACCCAGTACTTC.

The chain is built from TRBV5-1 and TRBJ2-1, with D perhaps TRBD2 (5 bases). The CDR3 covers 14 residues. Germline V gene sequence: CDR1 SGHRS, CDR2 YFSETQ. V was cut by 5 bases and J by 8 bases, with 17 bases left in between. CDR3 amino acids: CASRLSRPRDEQFF. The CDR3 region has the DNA TGCGCCAGCAGGCTTTCTCGGCCGAGGGATGAGCAGTTCTTC.

This CDR3 is CASSFSQFGHTHEQYF. The CDR3 DNA sequence: TGTGCCAGCAGCTTTTCCCAATTCGGGCATACCCACGAGCAGTACTTC. The chain combines TRBV5-6 with TRBJ2-7; D unclear. CDR3 size: 16 residues. CDR1 is SGHDT, CDR2 YYEEEE, per germline. Trimming shortened V by 2 bases and J by 5 bases, and 20 bases separated the two germline ends.

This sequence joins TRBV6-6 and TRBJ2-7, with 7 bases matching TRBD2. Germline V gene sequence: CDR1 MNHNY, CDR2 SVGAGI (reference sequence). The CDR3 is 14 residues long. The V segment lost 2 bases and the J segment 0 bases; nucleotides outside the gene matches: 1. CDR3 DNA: TGTGCCAGCAGTTACGGGACTATCTCCTACGAGCAGTACTTC. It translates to CASSYGTISYEQYF.

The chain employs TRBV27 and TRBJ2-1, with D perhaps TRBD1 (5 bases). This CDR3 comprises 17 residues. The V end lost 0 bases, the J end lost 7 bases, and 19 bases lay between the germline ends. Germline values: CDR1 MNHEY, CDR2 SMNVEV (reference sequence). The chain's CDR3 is CASSLSLQGAGSNEQFF. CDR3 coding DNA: TGTGCCAGCAGTTTATCGTTGCAGGGCGCCGGGTCAAATGAGCAGTTCTTC.

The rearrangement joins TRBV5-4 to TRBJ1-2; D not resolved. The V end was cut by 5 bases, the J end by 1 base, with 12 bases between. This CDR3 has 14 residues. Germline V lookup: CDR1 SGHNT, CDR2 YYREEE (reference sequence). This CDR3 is CASRDGKLNYGYTF. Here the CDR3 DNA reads TGTGCCAGCAGAGACGGGAAACTTAACTATGGCTACACCTTC.

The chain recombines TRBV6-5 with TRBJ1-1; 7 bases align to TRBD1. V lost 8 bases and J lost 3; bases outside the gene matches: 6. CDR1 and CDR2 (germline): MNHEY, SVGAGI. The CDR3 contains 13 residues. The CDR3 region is CASLGTEDTEAFF. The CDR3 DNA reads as TGTGCCAGCCTCGGGACAGAGGACACTGAAGCTTTCTTT.

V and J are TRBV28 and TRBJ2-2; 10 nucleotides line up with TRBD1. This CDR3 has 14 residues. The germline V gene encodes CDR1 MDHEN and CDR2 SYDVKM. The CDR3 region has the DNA TGTCCCCGGGGACGGGACAGGGGATCCGGGGAGCTGTTTTTT. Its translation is CPRGRDRGSGELFF. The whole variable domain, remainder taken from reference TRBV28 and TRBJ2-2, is DVKVTQSSRYLVKRTGEKVFLECVQDMDHENMFWYRQDPGLGLRLIYFSYDVKMKEKGDIPEGYSVSREKKERFSLILESASTNQTSMYLCPRGRDRGSGELFFGEGSRLTVL.

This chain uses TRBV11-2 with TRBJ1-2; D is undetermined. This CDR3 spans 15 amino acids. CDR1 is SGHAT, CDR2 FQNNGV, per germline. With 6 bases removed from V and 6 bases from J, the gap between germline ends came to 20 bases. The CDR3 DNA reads TGTGCCAGCAGAACGACGGTCCGGGGAGCCCATGGCTACACCTTC. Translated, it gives CASRTTVRGAHGYTF.

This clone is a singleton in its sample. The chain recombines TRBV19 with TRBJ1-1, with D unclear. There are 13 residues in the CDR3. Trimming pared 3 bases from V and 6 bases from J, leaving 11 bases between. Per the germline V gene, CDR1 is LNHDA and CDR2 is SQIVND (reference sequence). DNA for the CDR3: TGTGCCAGTAGTATCTCCAGCCATGCTGAAGCTTTCTTT. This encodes CASSISSHAEAFF.

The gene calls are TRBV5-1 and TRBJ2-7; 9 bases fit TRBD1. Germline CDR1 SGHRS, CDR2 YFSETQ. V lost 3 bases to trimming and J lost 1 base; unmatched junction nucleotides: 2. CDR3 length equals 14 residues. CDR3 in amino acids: CASSSDRGSYEQYF. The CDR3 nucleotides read TGCGCCAGCAGCTCGGACAGGGGTTCCTACGAGCAGTACTTC.

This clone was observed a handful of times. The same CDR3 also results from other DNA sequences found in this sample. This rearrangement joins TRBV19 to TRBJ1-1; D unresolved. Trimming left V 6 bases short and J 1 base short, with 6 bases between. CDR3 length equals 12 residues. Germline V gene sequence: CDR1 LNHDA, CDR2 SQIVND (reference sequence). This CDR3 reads CASRTGNTEAFF. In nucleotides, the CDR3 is TGTGCCAGTAGAACTGGGAACACTGAAGCTTTCTTT.

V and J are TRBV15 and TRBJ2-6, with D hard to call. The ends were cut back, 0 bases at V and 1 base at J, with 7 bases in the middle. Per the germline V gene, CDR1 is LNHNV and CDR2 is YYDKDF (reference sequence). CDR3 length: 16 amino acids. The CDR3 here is CATSREGGSGANVLTF. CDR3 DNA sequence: TGTGCCACCAGCAGAGAGGGTGGTTCTGGGGCCAACGTCCTGACTTTC.

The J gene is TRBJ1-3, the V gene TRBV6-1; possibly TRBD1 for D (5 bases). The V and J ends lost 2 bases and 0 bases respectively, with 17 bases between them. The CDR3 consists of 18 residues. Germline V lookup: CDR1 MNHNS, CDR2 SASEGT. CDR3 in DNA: TGTGCCAGCAGTGAATGGATTTGGGGCAGGTCCTCTGGAAACACCATATATTTT. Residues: CASSEWIWGRSSGNTIYF.